This T cell receptor (beta chain) stems from a study of shared clonotypes between healthy human individuals. Details on this clone: This CDR3 is also generated by other DNA sequences in the sample.

Replicate PCRs for sorted subsets used 200 ng DNA; this equaled tens of thousands of T cell genomes. Profiled with immunoSEQ multiplex PCR; TCRdb holds only in-frame clones, not every one. The sample records about 2.4 million clones, roughly 93% being singletons. There are 14 residues in the CDR3. Trimming left V 3 bases short and J 3 bases short, with 12 bases between. The germline V gene encodes CDR1 KGHSH and CDR2 LQKENI. Caucasian adults residing in Nashville, Tennessee made up all the donors. The chain couples TRBV18 to TRBJ2-7; D perhaps matches TRBD1 (5 bases). The source is a man in his late teens or twenties in good health. Some clones in this sample may be carry-over from other donors' samples. Sample: naive CD4+ T cells from PBMCs. As to subset: CD45RA+ positively selected. DNA of the CDR3: TGTGCCAGCTCACCCTCAGGCCAGGGCTACGAGCAGTACTTC. This sequence encodes CASSPSGQGYEQYF.